The clone carrying this T cell receptor (beta chain) turned up a few times. Its antigen remains unidentified. The sample is drawn from a study of T-cell reconstitution after alpha-beta-depleted transplantation in children. The study, taken as a whole, reports: By one year post-transplant, T-cell counts and diversity largely arose from T cells that were newly produced.

The V gene end was trimmed by 3 bases and the J gene end by 6 bases; junction bases not matched to a gene: 4. The CDR3 consists of 15 residues. CDR1 is SGHRS, CDR2 YFSETQ, per germline. Unique molecular identifiers featured in how the TCRbeta library was prepared. TCRdb analysed the PCR reads with MiXCR anew, one entry per CDR3 protein. The data show 670,000 or so distinct CDR3 sequences, approximately 14% seen once. V and J are TRBV5-1 and TRBJ2-1; 12 bases are shared with TRBD2. The sequences come from PBMCs, collected before TCRalphabeta/CD19-depleted stem cell transplant. The receptor comes from a girl under 10 years old with congenital amegakaryocytic thrombocytopenia, due to receive a stem cell transplant. CDR3 residues: CASSYLAGGTNEQFF. CDR3 DNA sequence: TGCGCCAGCAGCTACCTAGCGGGAGGGACCAATGAGCAGTTCTTC.